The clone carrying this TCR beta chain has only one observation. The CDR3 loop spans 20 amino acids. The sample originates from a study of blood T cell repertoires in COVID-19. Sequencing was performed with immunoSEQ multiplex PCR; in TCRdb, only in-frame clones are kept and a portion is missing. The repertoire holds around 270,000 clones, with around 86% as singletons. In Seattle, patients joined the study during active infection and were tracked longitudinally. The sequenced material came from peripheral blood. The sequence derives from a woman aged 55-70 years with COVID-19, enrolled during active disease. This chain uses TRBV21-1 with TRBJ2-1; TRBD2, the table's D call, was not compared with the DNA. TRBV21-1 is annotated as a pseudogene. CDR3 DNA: TGTGCCAGCACCAGTGCCCTGGCCGGGAGCTTTGGCCGGAGAGGTAATGAGCAGTTCTTC. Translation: CASTSALAGSFGRRGNEQFF.